This T cell receptor (beta chain) is drawn from a study of response to subunit inactivated influenza vaccine. In this sample, this clonotype turned up a few times. Its antigen is unidentified. V was clipped by 0 bases and J by 1 base; unmatched bases: 3. In germline, CDR1 is SGDLS, CDR2 YYNGEE. The CDR3 totals 15 residues. Using its own MiXCR run on the RT-PCR reads, TCRdb lists one record per CDR3 protein. The data contain around 570,000 distinct CDR3 sequences, approximately 7.6% of them singletons. Study observations and caveats: A suggestion made by the authors is that each seasonal influenza vaccination recruits few new T cells.

The sequenced sample was PBMCs from blood, obtained 23 to 25 months after vaccination. The receptor was derived from a man between 45 and 75 years old who received an inactivated influenza vaccine. The V call is TRBV9, the J call TRBJ2-7, with TRBD2 matching over 8 bases. The CDR3 DNA reads TGTGCCAGCAGCGTAGAGGCGGGGGGTTCCTACGAGCAGTACTTC. This sequence encodes CASSVEAGGSYEQYF.